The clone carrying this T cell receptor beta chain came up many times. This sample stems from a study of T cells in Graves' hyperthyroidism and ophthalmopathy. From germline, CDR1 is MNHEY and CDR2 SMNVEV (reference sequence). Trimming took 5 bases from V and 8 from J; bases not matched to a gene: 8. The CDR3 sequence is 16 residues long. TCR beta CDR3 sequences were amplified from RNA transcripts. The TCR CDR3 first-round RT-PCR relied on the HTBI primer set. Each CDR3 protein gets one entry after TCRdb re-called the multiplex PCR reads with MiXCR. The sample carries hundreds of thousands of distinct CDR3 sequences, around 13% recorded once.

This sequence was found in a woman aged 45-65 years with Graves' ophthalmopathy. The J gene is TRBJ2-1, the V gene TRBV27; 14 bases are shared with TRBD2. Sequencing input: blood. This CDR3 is CASSPLGTSGSYEQFF. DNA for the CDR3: TGTGCCAGCAGTCCCCTAGGGACTAGCGGGAGCTATGAGCAGTTCTTC.